This T cell receptor (beta chain) stems from a study of T cell repertoires in cytomegalovirus infection. Whole-study context: Public TCR beta signatures marked donors with CMV infection and the matching HLA.

In germline, CDR1 is SGHVS, CDR2 FNYEAQ. The V segment lost 11 bases and the J segment 2 bases; nucleotides outside the gene matches: 6. CDR3 length: 12 amino acids. TCRdb itself ran the reads through MiXCR, one entry per CDR3 protein. The table shows roughly 730,000 distinct CDR3 sequences, with 33% occurring only once. In this sample, this clonotype turned up a few times. Its antigen is undetermined. The sequence derives from a human donor in good health (CMV status not recorded). Some clones in this sample may be carry-over from other donors' samples. The specimen comprised cultured PBMCs, sampled from culture after CMV antigen stimulation. The chain employs TRBV7-6 and TRBJ2-7; 7 bases are shared with TRBD2. CDR3 sequence reads: CALGGGAYEQYF. The CDR3 DNA sequence: TGTGCCCTGGGGGGGGGAGCCTACGAGCAGTACTTC.